What follows are 19 T cell receptor beta chains derived from one specimen sequenced in a study of shared clonotypes between healthy human individuals. Data came from immunoSEQ multiplex PCR; TCRdb stores just in-frame clones and leaves some out. The sample lists approximately 1.4 million clones, roughly 98% seen once, with roughly 0.45% in the top ten. Sample: naive CD4+ T cells sorted from blood. The subset is: CD45RA+ positively selected. The origin of the receptors is a man between 25 and 39 years old in good health.

The chain carries TRBV28 and TRBJ1-5; no firm D call. V was trimmed by 3 bases and J by 7 bases, leaving 7 bases between them. The CDR3 runs to 12 residues. Germline assignment: CDR1 MDHEN and CDR2 SYDVKM. The DNA for the CDR3 is TGTGCCAGCAGTTTTGAAGGCCAGCCCCAGCATTTT. Translated: CASSFEGQPQHF.

V is TRBV30 and J is TRBJ2-7; D possibly uses TRBD1 or TRBD2 (5 bases each). The CDR3 spans 12 residues. V lost 4 bases to trimming and J lost 7 bases, with 14 bases between them. Germline V lookup: CDR1 GTSNPN, CDR2 SVGIG (reference sequence). CDR3 loop: CAWTGTIGEQYF. Written as DNA, the CDR3 is TGTGCCTGGACAGGGACGATTGGAGAGCAGTACTTC. The full variable domain, in which reference TRBV30 and TRBJ2-7 provide the parts outside the CDR3, is SQTIHQWPATLVQPVGSPLSLECTVEGTSNPNLYWYRQAAGRGLQLLFYSVGIGQISSEVPQNLSASRPQDRQFILSSKKLLLSDSGFYLCAWTGTIGEQYFGPGTRLTVT.

This chain links TRBV6-6 with TRBJ1-5, with D uncertain. This CDR3 comprises 16 residues. V dropped 6 bases and J dropped 6 bases, with 21 bases sitting between them. The germline CDR1 and CDR2 sequences are MNHNY and SVGAGI (reference sequence). The CDR3, as DNA: TGTGCCAGCAGAACGGAAGGGCCCTCCCCTTTTCAGCCCCAGCATTTT. This gives the protein CASRTEGPSPFQPQHF.

This chain links TRBV10-1 with TRBJ1-5; D possibly corresponds to TRBD1 (5 bases). CDR1 and CDR2 from the germline V gene are WNHNN and SYGVQD (reference sequence). The CDR3 runs 15 residues. Trimming stripped 5 bases from V and 1 base from J, with 12 bases between. This CDR3 reads CASSPGGTSNQPQHF. As DNA, the CDR3 is TGCGCCAGCAGTCCCGGAGGGACGAGCAATCAGCCCCAGCATTTT.

This chain links TRBV5-1 with TRBJ2-3, with D perhaps TRBD1 (5 bases). This CDR3 comprises 16 residues. The germline V gene has CDR1 SGHRS and CDR2 YFSETQ. V was cut by 0 bases and J by 0 bases, with 11 bases left in between. The CDR3 reads CASSLANSGSTDTQYF. Here the CDR3 DNA reads TGCGCCAGCAGCTTGGCCAATTCAGGGAGCACAGATACGCAGTATTTT.

This chain connects TRBV9 to TRBJ2-1; TRBD2 matches 12 bases. The V gene's germline CDR1 is SGDLS and CDR2 YYNGEE. CDR3 size: 16 residues. V gave up 3 bases and J gave up 2 bases; unmatched junction bases: 3. The CDR3 region has the DNA TGTGCCAGCAGCGGACTAGCGGGAGCCCCCTACAATGAGCAGTTCTTC. This gives the protein CASSGLAGAPYNEQFF.

V is TRBV18 and J is TRBJ2-1; D unresolved. The CDR3 is 12 amino acids. Germline V CDR1 and CDR2: KGHSH, LQKENI. The ends were cut back, 8 bases at V and 6 bases at J, with 11 bases in the middle. The CDR3 coding sequence is TGTGCCAGCGATCCCGCAACCAATGAGCAGTTCTTC. Amino acid sequence: CASDPATNEQFF.

The gene calls are TRBV10-3 and TRBJ2-3; D assignment may be TRBD1 or TRBD2 (5 bases each). Germline lookup yields CDR1 ENHRY and CDR2 SYGVKD. Trimming stripped 2 bases from V and 3 bases from J, with 12 bases between. The length of the CDR3 is 15 residues. The CDR3 protein is CAISEGGRRTDTQYF. In nucleotides, the CDR3 is TGTGCCATCAGTGAGGGGGGTAGAAGGACAGATACGCAGTATTTT.

With respect to this clone: Other nucleotide sequences in the sample specify the same CDR3. CDR3 sequence: CASSLGQGRGEQYF. Written as DNA, the CDR3 is TGTGCCAGCAGCTTGGGACAGGGCCGAGGGGAGCAGTACTTC. This chain connects TRBV5-4 to TRBJ2-7, with 7 bases aligning to TRBD1. The CDR3 is made up of 14 amino acids. CDR1 is SGHNT and CDR2 is YYREEE in the germline V gene (reference sequence). V lost 0 bases, J lost 7 bases, and 7 bases stayed unmatched. Complete variable domain (other parts from reference TRBV5-4 and TRBJ2-7): ETGVTQSPTHLIKTRGQQVTLRCSSQSGHNTVSWYQQALGQGPQFIFQYYREEENGRGNFPPRFSGLQFPNYSSELNVNALELDDSALYLCASSLGQGRGEQYFGPGTRLTVT.

This rearrangement joins TRBV7-9 to TRBJ2-1; TRBD2 matches at 16 bases. CDR1 is SEHNR, CDR2 FQNEAQ, per germline (reference sequence). This CDR3 region has 17 residues. The J segment lost 5 bases and the V segment lost 5 bases, leaving 6 bases of the junction unmatched. The chain's CDR3 is CASSKGLAGGPNNEQFF. In DNA, the CDR3 is TGTGCCAGCAGCAAGGGACTAGCGGGAGGGCCAAACAATGAGCAGTTCTTC.

The chain uses TRBV27 and TRBJ2-1; TRBD2 agrees at 13 bases. V was pared by 0 bases and J by 0 bases, with 5 bases of the junction left unmatched. CDR3 length: 19 residues. Germline CDR1 is MNHEY and CDR2 is SMNVEV (reference sequence). The CDR3 here is CASSLSKLAGGPSYNEQFF. The DNA of the CDR3 is TGTGCCAGCAGTTTATCAAAACTAGCGGGAGGGCCCTCCTACAATGAGCAGTTCTTC.

The rearrangement uses TRBV25-1 and TRBJ2-7; TRBD1 is a possible D gene (5 bases). Deletions cut 4 bases from V and 2 bases from J, with 12 bases between. The CDR3 is made up of 14 amino acids. Germline V gene lookup returns CDR1 MGHDK and CDR2 SYGVNS. The CDR3 DNA sequence: TGTGCCAGCAGTGCCCTCAGGGCGCCCTACGAGCAGTACTTC. It translates to CASSALRAPYEQYF.

This chain connects TRBV6-6 to TRBJ1-5, with D perhaps TRBD1 (5 bases). V lost 6 bases, J lost 4 bases, and 10 bases lay in between. Germline CDR1 reads MNHNY; CDR2 reads SVGAGI (reference sequence). The CDR3 covers 13 residues. The CDR3 DNA reads TGTGCCAGCAGCCAGGGCAGGAATCAGCCCCAGCATTTT. It encodes CASSQGRNQPQHF.

This chain links TRBV7-2 with TRBJ1-5; perhaps TRBD1 as D (5 bases). Trimming took off 5 bases at V and 2 bases at J, with 13 bases between the two ends. Per the germline V gene, CDR1 is SGHTA and CDR2 is FQGNSA. The CDR3 is 15 residues long. Here the CDR3 reads CASSTDPGRNQPQHF. CDR3 nucleotides: TGTGCCAGCAGCACCGATCCAGGGCGCAATCAGCCCCAGCATTTT.

The chain recombines TRBV4-3 with TRBJ2-7; 9 nucleotides match TRBD2. Germline values: CDR1 LGHNA, CDR2 YSLEER. This CDR3 spans 16 amino acids. With V trimmed by 1 base and J by 7 bases, 11 bases remained unmatched. The CDR3 nucleotides read TGCGCCAGCAGCCAAGGAGCGGGAGGCCGAACGGGGGAGCAGTACTTC. It is translated as CASSQGAGGRTGEQYF.

The CDR3 here is CASSRRTGGGPGELFF. CDR3 nucleotides: TGCGCCAGCAGCCGTAGGACAGGGGGCGGACCCGGGGAGCTGTTTTTT. The chain has TRBV5-1 and TRBJ2-2, with 11 bases lining up with TRBD1. The CDR3 has 16 residues. Losses at the gene ends were 4 bases for V and 6 bases for J; bases not matched to a gene: 8. The germline V gene encodes CDR1 SGHRS and CDR2 YFSETQ.

The rearrangement uses TRBV5-1 and TRBJ2-7; D perhaps matches TRBD2 (6 bases). CDR1 and CDR2 from the germline V gene are SGHRS and YFSETQ. Trimming cost V 6 bases and J 1 base, with 17 bases left between them. The CDR3 is 15 residues long. The CDR3 sequence: CASKRDSTPSYEQYF. The CDR3 DNA is TGCGCCAGCAAACGGGACTCCACCCCATCCTACGAGCAGTACTTC.

The chain is built from TRBV30 and TRBJ2-7, with D hard to call. Per germline, CDR1 GTSNPN and CDR2 SVGIG (reference sequence). The CDR3 covers 14 residues. Trimming removed 5 bases from V and 2 bases from J, with 16 bases in between. The CDR3: CAWEGSPNPYEQYF. CDR3 nucleotides: TGTGCCTGGGAAGGTTCCCCCAACCCCTACGAGCAGTACTTC.

The rearrangement uses TRBV2 and TRBJ2-1, with TRBD2 matching 8 bases. There are 17 residues in the CDR3. V gave up 7 bases and J gave up 4 bases; unmatched junction bases: 15. In germline, CDR1 is SNHLY, CDR2 FYNNEI. The CDR3 loop is CASKRQILAGHYNEQFF. The CDR3 DNA follows: TGTGCCAGCAAGCGCCAAATATTAGCGGGGCATTACAATGAGCAGTTCTTC.